This TCR beta chain is from a study of blood T cell repertoires in COVID-19. Study in general: Specimens from acute and convalescent COVID-19 originated in the United States, Italy and Spain. T cells, B-cell-depleted T cells, or PBMCs provided the cDNA or gDNA that served as material.

This clone showed up just once. V was clipped by 4 bases and J by 8 bases, with 8 bases between them. The V gene's germline CDR1 is MDHEN and CDR2 SYDVKM. The CDR3 length is 11 residues. Clones were read by immunoSEQ multiplex PCR, and TCRdb kept only the in-frame ones, dropping some. The repertoire holds about 220,000 clones, with roughly 84% as singletons. The sequence was collected from a man in his forties or fifties with active or convalescent COVID-19. The J gene is TRBJ1-2, the V gene TRBV28; unclear D gene. Material for sequencing was peripheral blood. In DNA form, the CDR3 reads TGTGCCAGCAGTTCTTTTGTGGGCTACACCTTC. It specifies CASSSFVGYTF.